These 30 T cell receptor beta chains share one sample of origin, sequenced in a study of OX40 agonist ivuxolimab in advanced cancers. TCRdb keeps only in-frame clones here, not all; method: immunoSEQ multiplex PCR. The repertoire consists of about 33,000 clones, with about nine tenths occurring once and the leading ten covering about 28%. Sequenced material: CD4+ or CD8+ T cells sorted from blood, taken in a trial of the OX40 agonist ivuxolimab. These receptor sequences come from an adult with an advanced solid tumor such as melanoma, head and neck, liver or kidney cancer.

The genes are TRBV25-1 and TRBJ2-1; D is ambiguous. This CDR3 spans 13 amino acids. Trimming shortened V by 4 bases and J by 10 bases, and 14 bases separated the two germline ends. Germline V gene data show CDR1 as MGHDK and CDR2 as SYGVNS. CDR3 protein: CASSGTHNEEQFF. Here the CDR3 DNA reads TGTGCCAGCAGTGGGACCCACAATGAAGAGCAGTTCTTC.

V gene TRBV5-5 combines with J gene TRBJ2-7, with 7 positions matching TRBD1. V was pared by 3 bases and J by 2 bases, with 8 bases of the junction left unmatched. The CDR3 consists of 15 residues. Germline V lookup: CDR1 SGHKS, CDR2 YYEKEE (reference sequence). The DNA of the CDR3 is TGTGCCAGCAGCTCACAGGGGAATAGGGCCTACGAGCAGTACTTC. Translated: CASSSQGNRAYEQYF.

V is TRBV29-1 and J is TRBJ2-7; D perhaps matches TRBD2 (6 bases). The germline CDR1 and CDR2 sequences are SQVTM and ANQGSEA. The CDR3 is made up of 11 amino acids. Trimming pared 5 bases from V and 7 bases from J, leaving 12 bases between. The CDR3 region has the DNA TGCAGCGTTCCGGGACTTTCTGAGCAGTACTTC. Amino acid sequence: CSVPGLSEQYF.

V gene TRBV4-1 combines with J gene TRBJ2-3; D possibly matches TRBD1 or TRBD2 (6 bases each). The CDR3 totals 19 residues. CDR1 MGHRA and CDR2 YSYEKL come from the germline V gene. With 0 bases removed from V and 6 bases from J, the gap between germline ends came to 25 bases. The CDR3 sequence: CASSQDGGGRGVGGDTQYF. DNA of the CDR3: TGCGCCAGCAGCCAAGATGGAGGGGGTCGCGGGGTCGGTGGGGATACGCAGTATTTT.

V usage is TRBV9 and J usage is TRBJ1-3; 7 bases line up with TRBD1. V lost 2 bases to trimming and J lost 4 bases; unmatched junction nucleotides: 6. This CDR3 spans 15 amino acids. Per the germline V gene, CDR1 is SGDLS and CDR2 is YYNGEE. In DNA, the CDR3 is TGTGCCAGCAGCGTGGAGGGGGCCGTCGGAAACACCATATATTTT. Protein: CASSVEGAVGNTIYF. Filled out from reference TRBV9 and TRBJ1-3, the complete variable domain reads DSGVTQTPKHLITATGQRVTLRCSPRSGDLSVYWYQQSLDQGLQFLIQYYNGEERAKGNILERFSAQQFPDLHSELNLSSLELGDSALYFCASSVEGAVGNTIYFGEGSWLTVV.

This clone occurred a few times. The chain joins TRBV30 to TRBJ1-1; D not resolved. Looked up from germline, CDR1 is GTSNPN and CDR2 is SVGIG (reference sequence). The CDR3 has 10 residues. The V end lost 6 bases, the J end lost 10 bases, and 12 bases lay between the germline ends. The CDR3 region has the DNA TGTGCCTGCTTTTCGGCGGGAGCTTTCTTT. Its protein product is CACFSAGAFF.

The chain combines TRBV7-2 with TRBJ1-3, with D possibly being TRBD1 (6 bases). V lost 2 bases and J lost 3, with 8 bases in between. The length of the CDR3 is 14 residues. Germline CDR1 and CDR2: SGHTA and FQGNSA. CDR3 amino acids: CASSLRDIGNTIYF. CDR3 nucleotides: TGTGCCAGCAGCTTACGGGACATTGGAAACACCATATATTTT. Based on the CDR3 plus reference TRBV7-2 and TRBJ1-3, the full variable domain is GAGVSQSPSNKVTEKGKDVELRCDPISGHTALYWYRQSLGQGLEFLIYFQGNSAPDKSGLPSDRFSAERTGGSVSTLTIQRTQQEDSAVYLCASSLRDIGNTIYFGEGSWLTVV.

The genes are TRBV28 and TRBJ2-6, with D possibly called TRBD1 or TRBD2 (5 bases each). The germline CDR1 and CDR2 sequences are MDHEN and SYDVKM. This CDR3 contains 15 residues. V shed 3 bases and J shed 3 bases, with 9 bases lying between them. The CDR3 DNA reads TGTGCCAGCAGTTTGGTGGGGGATGGGGCCAACGTCCTGACTTTC. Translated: CASSLVGDGANVLTF.

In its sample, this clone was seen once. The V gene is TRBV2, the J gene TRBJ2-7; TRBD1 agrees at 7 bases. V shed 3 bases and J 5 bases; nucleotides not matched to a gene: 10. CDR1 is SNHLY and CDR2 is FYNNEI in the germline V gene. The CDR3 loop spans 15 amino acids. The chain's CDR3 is CASSDGWTGRDEQYF. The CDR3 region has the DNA TGTGCCAGCAGTGATGGGTGGACAGGTCGCGACGAGCAGTACTTC.

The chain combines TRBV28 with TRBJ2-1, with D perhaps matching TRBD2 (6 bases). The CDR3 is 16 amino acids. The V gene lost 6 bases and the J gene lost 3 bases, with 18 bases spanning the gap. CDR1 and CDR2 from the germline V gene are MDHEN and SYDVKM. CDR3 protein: CASSPITSQIYNEQFF. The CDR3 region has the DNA TGTGCCAGCAGCCCGATAACTAGCCAGATCTACAATGAGCAGTTCTTC.

CDR3 DNA: TGTGCCAGCACTTCTATAATTAGAGGTCGGACAGACCTAGCTTTCTTT. This encodes CASTSIIRGRTDLAFF. The rearrangement links TRBV28 to TRBJ1-1, with D perhaps TRBD1 (6 bases). The CDR3 covers 16 residues. V was shortened by 7 bases and J by 10 bases, with 28 bases between the two germline ends. Germline-derived CDR1 and CDR2 are MDHEN and SYDVKM. The variable domain in full, completed from reference TRBV28 and TRBJ1-1, reads DVKVTQSSRYLVKRTGEKVFLECVQDMDHENMFWYRQDPGLGLRLIYFSYDVKMKEKGDIPEGYSVSREKKERFSLILESASTNQTSMYLCASTSIIRGRTDLAFFGQGTRLTVV.

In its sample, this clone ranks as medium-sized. Here the CDR3 DNA reads TGTGCCAGTAGTATGGCCCAGGGGGTGGGTTCACCCCTCCACTTT. Translated, it gives CASSMAQGVGSPLHF. This chain links TRBV19 with TRBJ1-6, with TRBD1 matching 7 bases. Germline V gene sequence: CDR1 LNHDA, CDR2 SQIVND (reference sequence). The CDR3 is 15 amino acids. V trimming: 3 bases; J trimming: 9 bases; junction bases outside the gene matches: 8. Full variable domain (remainder filled in from reference TRBV19 and TRBJ1-6): DGGITQSPKYLFRKEGQNVTLSCEQNLNHDAMYWYRQDPGQGLRLIYYSQIVNDFQKGDIAEGYSVSREKKESFPLTVTSAQKNPTAFYLCASSMAQGVGSPLHFGNGTRLTVT.

The CDR3 nucleotides are TGTGCCAGCAGCATGACAGGGGATCCCGAGCAGTACTTC. Its translation is CASSMTGDPEQYF. J is TRBJ2-7 and V is TRBV28, with TRBD1 matching 8 bases. In germline, CDR1 is MDHEN, CDR2 SYDVKM. CDR3 size: 13 residues. The V gene end was trimmed by 6 bases and the J gene end by 6 bases; junction bases not matched to a gene: 7.

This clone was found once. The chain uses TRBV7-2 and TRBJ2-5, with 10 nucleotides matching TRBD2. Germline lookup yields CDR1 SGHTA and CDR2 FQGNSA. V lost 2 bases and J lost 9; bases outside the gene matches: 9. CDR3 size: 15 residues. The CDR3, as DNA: TGTGCCAGCAGCTTATCTAGCGGGGGTTTCATGGCCCAGTACTTC. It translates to CASSLSSGGFMAQYF.

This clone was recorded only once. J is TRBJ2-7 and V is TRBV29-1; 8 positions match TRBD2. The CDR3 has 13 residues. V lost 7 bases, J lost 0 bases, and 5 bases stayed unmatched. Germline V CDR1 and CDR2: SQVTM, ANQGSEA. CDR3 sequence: CSARGGFSYEQYF. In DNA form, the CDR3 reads TGCAGCGCCCGGGGGGGGTTCTCCTACGAGCAGTACTTC.

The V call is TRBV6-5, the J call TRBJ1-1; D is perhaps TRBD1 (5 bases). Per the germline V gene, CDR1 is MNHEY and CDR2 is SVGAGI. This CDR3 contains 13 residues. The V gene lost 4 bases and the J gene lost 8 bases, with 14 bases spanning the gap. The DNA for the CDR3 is TGTGCCAGCAGTTTGGGCGGGGGATCGGAAGCTTTCTTT. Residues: CASSLGGGSEAFF.

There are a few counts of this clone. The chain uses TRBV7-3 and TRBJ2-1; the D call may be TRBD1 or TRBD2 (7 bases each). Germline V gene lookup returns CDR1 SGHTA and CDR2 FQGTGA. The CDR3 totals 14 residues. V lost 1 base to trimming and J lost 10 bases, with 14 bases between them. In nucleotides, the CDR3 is TGTGCCAGCAGCTTAAGCCAGGGGGGGACCGAGCAGTTCTTC. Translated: CASSLSQGGTEQFF.

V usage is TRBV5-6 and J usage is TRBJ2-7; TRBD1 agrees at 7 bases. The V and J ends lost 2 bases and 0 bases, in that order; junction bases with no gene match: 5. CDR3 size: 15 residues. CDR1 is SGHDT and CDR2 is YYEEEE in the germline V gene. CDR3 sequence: CASSFGTAPSYEQYF. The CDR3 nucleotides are TGTGCCAGCAGCTTTGGGACAGCCCCCTCCTACGAGCAGTACTTC.

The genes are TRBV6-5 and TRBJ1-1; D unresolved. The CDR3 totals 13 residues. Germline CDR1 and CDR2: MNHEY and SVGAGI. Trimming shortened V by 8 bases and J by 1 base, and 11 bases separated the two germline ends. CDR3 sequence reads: CASRFAPNTEAFF. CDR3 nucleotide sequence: TGTGCCAGCCGGTTTGCACCGAACACTGAAGCTTTCTTT.

The chain's CDR3 is CASSMDRAYQPQHF. CDR3 nucleotide sequence: TGTGCCAGTAGTATGGACAGGGCTTATCAGCCCCAGCATTTT. This sequence joins TRBV19 and TRBJ1-5, with TRBD1 matching 8 bases. J was trimmed by 5 bases and V by 3 bases; bases with no gene match: 3. Germline V gives CDR1 LNHDA, CDR2 SQIVND (reference sequence). This CDR3 spans 14 amino acids.

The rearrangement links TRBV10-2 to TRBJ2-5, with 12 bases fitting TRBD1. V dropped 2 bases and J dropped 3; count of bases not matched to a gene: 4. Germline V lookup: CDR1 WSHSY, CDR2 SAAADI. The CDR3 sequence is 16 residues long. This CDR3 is CASSEGTGGLKETQYF. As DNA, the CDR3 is TGCGCCAGCAGTGAGGGGACAGGGGGCCTTAAAGAGACCCAGTACTTC.

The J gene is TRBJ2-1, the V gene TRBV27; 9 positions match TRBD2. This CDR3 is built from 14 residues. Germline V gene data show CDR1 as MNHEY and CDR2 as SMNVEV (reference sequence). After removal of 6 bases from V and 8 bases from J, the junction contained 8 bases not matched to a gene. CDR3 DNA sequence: TGTGCCAGCAGCTCGGGACTAGCATCATATGAGCAGTTCTTC. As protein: CASSSGLASYEQFF.

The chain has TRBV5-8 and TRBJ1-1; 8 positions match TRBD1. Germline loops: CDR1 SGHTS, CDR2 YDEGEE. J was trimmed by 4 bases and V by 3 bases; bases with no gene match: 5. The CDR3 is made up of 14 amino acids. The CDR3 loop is CASSSAGTGTEAFF. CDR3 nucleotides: TGTGCCAGCAGCTCAGCCGGGACAGGCACTGAAGCTTTCTTT. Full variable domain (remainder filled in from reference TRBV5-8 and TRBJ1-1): EAGVTQSPTHLIKTRGQQATLRCSPISGHTSVYWYQQALGLGLQFLLWYDEGEERNRGNFPPRFSGRQFPNYSSELNVNALELEDSALYLCASSSAGTGTEAFFGQGTRLTVV.

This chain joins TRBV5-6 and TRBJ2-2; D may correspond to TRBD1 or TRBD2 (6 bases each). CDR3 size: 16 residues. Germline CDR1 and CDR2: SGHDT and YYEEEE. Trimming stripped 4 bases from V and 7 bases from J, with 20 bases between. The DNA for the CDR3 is TGTGCCAGCAGCCCCCCGAGGGGGAGGTTTGTCGGGGAGCTGTTTTTT. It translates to CASSPPRGRFVGELFF.

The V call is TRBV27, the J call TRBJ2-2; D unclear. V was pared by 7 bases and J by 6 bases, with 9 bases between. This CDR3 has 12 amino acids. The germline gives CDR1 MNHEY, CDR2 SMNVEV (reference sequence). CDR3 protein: CASIDGAGELFF. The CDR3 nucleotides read TGTGCCAGCATTGACGGAGCCGGGGAGCTGTTTTTT.

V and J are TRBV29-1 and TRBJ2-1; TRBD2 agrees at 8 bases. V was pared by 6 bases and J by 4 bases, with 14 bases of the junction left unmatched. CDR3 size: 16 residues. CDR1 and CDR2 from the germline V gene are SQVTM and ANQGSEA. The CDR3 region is CSVPQAGEPLYNEQFF. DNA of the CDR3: TGCAGCGTACCGCAAGCGGGAGAGCCGCTGTACAATGAGCAGTTCTTC.

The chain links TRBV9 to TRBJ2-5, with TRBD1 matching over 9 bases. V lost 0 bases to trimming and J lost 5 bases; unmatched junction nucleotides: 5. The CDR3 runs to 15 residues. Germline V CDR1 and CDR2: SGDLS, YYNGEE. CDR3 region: CASSVEGQGTETQYF. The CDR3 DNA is TGTGCCAGCAGCGTAGAGGGACAGGGTACGGAGACCCAGTACTTC.

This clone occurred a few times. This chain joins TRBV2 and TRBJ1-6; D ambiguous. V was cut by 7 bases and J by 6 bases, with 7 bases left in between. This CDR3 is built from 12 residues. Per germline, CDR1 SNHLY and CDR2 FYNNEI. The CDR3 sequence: CASKGPNSPLHF. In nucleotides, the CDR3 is TGTGCCAGCAAAGGACCTAATTCACCCCTCCACTTT.

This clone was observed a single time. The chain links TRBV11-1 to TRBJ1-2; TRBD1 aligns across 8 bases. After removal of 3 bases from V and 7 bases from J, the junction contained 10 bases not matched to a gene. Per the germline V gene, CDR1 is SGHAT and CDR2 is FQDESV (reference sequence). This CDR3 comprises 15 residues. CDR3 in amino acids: CASSLVGQGAGGYTF. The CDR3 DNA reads TGTGCCAGCAGCTTGGTCGGGCAGGGGGCTGGTGGCTACACCTTC.

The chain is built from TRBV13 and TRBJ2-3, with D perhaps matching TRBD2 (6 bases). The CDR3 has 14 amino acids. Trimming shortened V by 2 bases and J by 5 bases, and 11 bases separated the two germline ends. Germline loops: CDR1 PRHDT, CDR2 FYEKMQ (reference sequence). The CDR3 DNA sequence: TGTGCCAGCAGCTTATTAGCGGAGGGAGATACGCAGTATTTT. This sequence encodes CASSLLAEGDTQYF.